These 13 T cell receptor beta chains originate from one sample sequenced in a study of patients and donors after allogeneic stem cell transplantation (dated by TCRdb to about 2020). Library creation used RT-PCR. TCRdb lists the instrument as NextSeq 550. Through fastp at Q25 and MiXCR, TCRdb rebuilt clones from the public reads, retaining in-frame beta chains. Entries are consolidated by CDR3 protein sequence, retaining the most common genes and DNA. This sample is represented by some 880,000 distinct CDR3 sequences; roughly 17% of them were singletons. The ten largest clones capture 5% to 7.5% of the sample. The sequencing sample was made of blood, either unsorted or a sorted T cell fraction (not recorded which). Receptors were obtained from a human donor who was either an allogeneic HSCT recipient or a stem cell or donor lymphocyte infusion donor (not recorded which). It is not recorded whose cells these are; they may come from a transplant donor.

The gene calls are TRBV6-1 and TRBJ2-1; 8 bases are shared with TRBD2. The CDR3 has 14 residues. V was clipped by 6 bases and J by 8 bases; unmatched bases: 9. CDR1 and CDR2 (germline): MNHNS, SASEGT. CDR3 protein: CASRRLAPLYEQFF. The CDR3 DNA reads as TGTGCCAGCAGGCGACTAGCGCCCTTGTATGAGCAGTTCTTC.

The CDR3 DNA reads TGCGCCAGCAGCCCCCAAAGCGGGAGAACGGACGAGCAGTACTTC. Amino acids: CASSPQSGRTDEQYF. This chain links TRBV4-1 with TRBJ2-7; 8 positions match TRBD2. Germline assignment: CDR1 MGHRA and CDR2 YSYEKL. Trimming at V came to 4 bases and at J to 5 bases, leaving 10 bases not matched to a gene. The CDR3 consists of 15 residues.

The V call is TRBV7-9, the J call TRBJ2-5; 11 bases are a match to TRBD2. The CDR3 length is 14 residues. Germline CDR1 SEHNR, CDR2 FQNEAQ (reference sequence). J gave up 1 base and V 6 bases, and 1 base lay outside the gene matches. CDR3: CASRGTSGQETQYF. CDR3 coding DNA: TGTGCCAGCAGGGGGACTAGCGGCCAAGAGACCCAGTACTTC.

The V call is TRBV19, the J call TRBJ2-1; D gene ambiguous. The V gene lost 10 bases and the J gene lost 0 bases, with 16 bases spanning the gap. CDR1 and CDR2 (germline): LNHDA, SQIVND (reference sequence). The CDR3 consists of 15 residues. The CDR3 reads CATTTRFGSYNEQFF. CDR3 in DNA: TGTGCCACCACGACCAGGTTTGGCTCCTACAATGAGCAGTTCTTC.

The chain links TRBV20-1 to TRBJ1-5; possible D gene TRBD1, 6 bases. Germline CDR1 is DFQATT and CDR2 is SNEGSKA (reference sequence). The CDR3 consists of 13 residues. With 6 bases removed from V and 0 bases from J, the gap between germline ends came to 9 bases. CDR3: CSALTGSNQPQHF. The CDR3 DNA sequence: TGCAGTGCCCTGACAGGTAGCAATCAGCCCCAGCATTTT.

The chain is built from TRBV20-1 and TRBJ2-7; no firm D call. V was cut by 0 bases and J by 4 bases, with 10 bases left in between. This CDR3 has 13 amino acids. Germline CDR1 reads DFQATT; CDR2 reads SNEGSKA (reference sequence). The CDR3 protein is CSARDARWYEQYF. In nucleotides, the CDR3 is TGCAGTGCTAGAGATGCCAGGTGGTACGAGCAGTACTTC.

The V gene is TRBV5-1, the J gene TRBJ1-1; the D gene is possibly TRBD1 (5 bases). This CDR3 contains 16 residues. The V end lost 3 bases, the J end lost 4 bases, and 19 bases lay between the germline ends. Germline CDR1 is SGHRS and CDR2 is YFSETQ. The CDR3 coding sequence is TGCGCCAGCAGCTACCGGGACCCCGGTGGAATCACTGAAGCTTTCTTT. It specifies CASSYRDPGGITEAFF. The full variable domain, completed using reference TRBV5-1 and TRBJ1-1, is KAGVTQTPRYLIKTRGQQVTLSCSPISGHRSVSWYQQTPGQGLQFLFEYFSETQRNKGNFPGRFSGRQFSNSRSEMNVSTLELGDSALYLCASSYRDPGGITEAFFGQGTRLTVV.

CDR3 sequence reads: CSARYVGTEAFF. CDR3 DNA: TGCAGTGCTAGATATGTGGGTACTGAAGCTTTCTTT. The J gene is TRBJ1-1, the V gene TRBV20-1; D call uncertain. This CDR3 spans 12 amino acids. The V gene lost 2 bases and the J gene lost 5 bases, with 9 bases spanning the gap. Germline V gives CDR1 DFQATT, CDR2 SNEGSKA (reference sequence).

CDR3: CATSSTYRDTEAFF. The CDR3 DNA is TGTGCCACCAGCAGCACTTACCGGGACACTGAAGCTTTCTTT. The chain links TRBV15 to TRBJ1-1; D gene ambiguous. V gave up 3 bases and J gave up 3 bases, with 11 bases separating them. This CDR3 has 14 residues. Germline values: CDR1 LNHNV, CDR2 YYDKDF (reference sequence).

The V and J genes are TRBV7-2 and TRBJ2-4, with D unclear. Germline values: CDR1 SGHTA, CDR2 FQGNSA. V dropped 3 bases and J dropped 0 bases, with 12 bases sitting between them. The length of the CDR3 is 16 residues. The chain's CDR3 is CASSFASGIAKNIQYF. The CDR3 bases are TGTGCCAGCAGCTTTGCAAGTGGGATAGCCAAAAACATTCAGTACTTC.

This clonotype was counted between two and nine times. The chain links TRBV6-1 to TRBJ2-1; 10 bases agree with TRBD2. Trimming removed 6 bases from V and 1 base from J; junction bases left unmatched: 6. This CDR3 has 16 amino acids. From germline, CDR1 is MNHNS and CDR2 SASEGT. CDR3 coding DNA: TGTGCCAGCAGAGATACTAGCGGGATATCCTACAATGAGCAGTTCTTC. Its translation is CASRDTSGISYNEQFF.

The rearrangement uses TRBV7-8 and TRBJ2-2; a possible D gene is TRBD2 (6 bases). The V end was cut by 11 bases, the J end by 10 bases, with 29 bases between. CDR3 size: 16 residues. Germline V CDR1 and CDR2: SGHVS, FQNEAQ. The CDR3 nucleotides are TGTGCCCGCAAGAGGTTTACAGCGGGTCGGGCCGAGGAGCTGTTTTTT. Its protein product is CARKRFTAGRAEELFF.

This clonotype came up a few times. The chain carries TRBV11-2 and TRBJ2-2; 9 bases line up with TRBD2. Germline assignment: CDR1 SGHAT and CDR2 FQNNGV. The CDR3 is 18 residues long. Trimming cost V 6 bases and J 9 bases; bases outside gene matches: 20. The CDR3 loop reads CASRPPRGVGTSSRELFF. The CDR3 coding sequence is TGTGCCAGCAGGCCCCCCAGGGGAGTCGGGACTAGCAGCCGGGAGCTGTTTTTT.